A single sample gave rise to the 12 T cell receptor beta chains below, sequenced in a study of cytomegalovirus exposure and HLA in healthy donors. PCR amplification relied on 60 Vbeta primers (plus 13 Jbeta primers). Repertoires were generated with immunoSEQ multiplex PCR, while TCRdb's copy carries only in-frame clones and drops some. This table holds roughly 160,000 clones, around 88% found once. Specimen: PBMCs. The receptor source for this set is a woman aged 30 to 39 in good health and CMV-seronegative.

This CDR3 is CASSPDILPDTQYF. In DNA form, the CDR3 reads TGCGCCAGCAGCCCGGACATTCTTCCAGATACGCAGTATTTT. The chain is built from TRBV5-1 and TRBJ2-3, with a tentative D call TRBD1 (5 bases). The V gene lost 4 bases and the J gene lost 4 bases, with 13 bases spanning the gap. The CDR3 is 14 residues long. Germline values: CDR1 SGHRS, CDR2 YFSETQ.

This chain links TRBV5-6 with TRBJ2-7; tentatively, D is TRBD2 (5 bases). The ends were cut back, 0 bases at V and 3 bases at J, with 10 bases in the middle. Germline CDR1 is SGHDT and CDR2 is YYEEEE. CDR3 length: 14 residues. The CDR3 region is CASSLVGDFYEQYF. The DNA of the CDR3 is TGTGCCAGCAGCTTGGTCGGGGATTTCTACGAGCAGTACTTC.

The V gene is TRBV5-1, the J gene TRBJ2-2; D is uncertain. This CDR3 is built from 14 residues. V lost 5 bases and J 5 bases, leaving 13 bases between the germline ends. The germline V gene encodes CDR1 SGHRS and CDR2 YFSETQ. The CDR3 bases are TGCGCCAGCAGTGTGGTAGCCACAACCGGGGAGCTGTTTTTT. Its translation: CASSVVATTGELFF.

The chain joins TRBV2 to TRBJ1-4; TRBD1 agrees at 7 bases. Germline V gene sequence: CDR1 SNHLY, CDR2 FYNNEI. The length of the CDR3 is 12 residues. After removal of 6 bases from V and 6 bases from J, the junction contained 1 base not matched to a gene. The CDR3 DNA is TGTGCCAGCAGAGGACAGGATGAAAAACTGTTTTTT. Residues: CASRGQDEKLFF.

This clone was observed a single time. This rearrangement joins TRBV18 to TRBJ2-7; D is ambiguous. CDR3 length: 16 amino acids. Trimming removed 3 bases from V and 1 base from J, with 16 bases in between. Looked up from germline, CDR1 is KGHSH and CDR2 is LQKENI. DNA for the CDR3: TGTGCCAGCTCACCGATCGGTTCCGGCGGTTCCTACGAGCAGTACTTC. Its translation: CASSPIGSGGSYEQYF.

The chain uses TRBV4-2 and TRBJ2-7, with 10 bases matching TRBD2. Per germline, CDR1 LGHNA and CDR2 YNFKEQ. The ends lost 0 bases at V and 5 bases at J; junction bases unmatched: 7. The CDR3 runs to 16 residues. The CDR3 DNA sequence: TGTGCCAGCAGCCAAGAGCAGGCTAGCGGGAGCGACGAGCAGTACTTC. This translates into CASSQEQASGSDEQYF.

This clone was detected ten times or more. The chain has TRBV5-1 and TRBJ2-6, with 7 positions matching TRBD1. The CDR3 has 19 amino acids. With V trimmed by 4 bases and J by 2 bases, 15 bases remained unmatched. The V gene's germline CDR1 is SGHRS and CDR2 YFSETQ. The CDR3 bases are TGCGCCAGCAGCCCGAAGGGACAGTCCCATCTTGCTGGGGCCAACGTCCTGACTTTC. Protein sequence: CASSPKGQSHLAGANVLTF.

A few counts support this clone. Other DNA sequences from this sample encode an identical CDR3 as well. This chain joins TRBV18 and TRBJ2-7, with 12 bases that match TRBD2. CDR3 size: 15 residues. Unmatched junction bases numbered 0, after V lost 1 base and J lost 2 bases. Germline assignment: CDR1 KGHSH and CDR2 LQKENI. This CDR3 is CASSPRTSGAYEQYF. CDR3 nucleotides: TGTGCCAGCTCACCACGGACTAGCGGGGCCTACGAGCAGTACTTC.

V gene TRBV5-4 combines with J gene TRBJ1-1; 7 bases map to TRBD1. Germline loops: CDR1 SGHNT, CDR2 YYREEE (reference sequence). The CDR3 is 13 residues long. The V and J ends lost 4 bases and 4 bases, in that order; junction bases with no gene match: 4. CDR3 bases: TGTGCCAGCAGCCAAGGGGGCGGCACTGAAGCTTTCTTT. Its protein product is CASSQGGGTEAFF. The full variable domain, its missing parts supplied by reference TRBV5-4 and TRBJ1-1, is ETGVTQSPTHLIKTRGQQVTLRCSSQSGHNTVSWYQQALGQGPQFIFQYYREEENGRGNFPPRFSGLQFPNYSSELNVNALELDDSALYLCASSQGGGTEAFFGQGTRLTVV.

The chain has TRBV7-2 and TRBJ2-1, with TRBD2 as a possible D gene (6 bases). The ends were cut back, 4 bases at V and 7 bases at J, with 20 bases in the middle. This CDR3 region has 16 residues. CDR1 is SGHTA, CDR2 FQGNSA, per germline. The CDR3 is CASSSGWDRLVNEQFF. CDR3 sequence (DNA): TGTGCCAGCAGCTCAGGATGGGACCGACTAGTAAATGAGCAGTTCTTC. The full variable domain, with the rest looked up from reference TRBV7-2 and TRBJ2-1, is GAGVSQSPSNKVTEKGKDVELRCDPISGHTALYWYRQSLGQGLEFLIYFQGNSAPDKSGLPSDRFSAERTGGSVSTLTIQRTQQEDSAVYLCASSSGWDRLVNEQFFGPGTRLTVL.

The chain links TRBV2 to TRBJ1-5; D is undetermined. CDR1 and CDR2 (germline): SNHLY, FYNNEI. Trimming pared 5 bases from V and 7 bases from J, leaving 12 bases between. The CDR3 length is 13 residues. The CDR3 here is CASSLSEGQPQHF. In nucleotides, the CDR3 is TGTGCCAGCAGTCTTTCAGAGGGCCAGCCCCAGCATTTT.

The chain combines TRBV21-1 with TRBJ1-1; the table's D gene call, TRBD1, was not cross checked with the DNA. TRBV21-1 is recorded as a pseudogene. The CDR3 spans 15 residues. The CDR3 protein is CASTRQGARRTEAFF. CDR3 in DNA: TGTGCCAGCACACGACAGGGGGCTAGGCGCACTGAAGCTTTCTTT.